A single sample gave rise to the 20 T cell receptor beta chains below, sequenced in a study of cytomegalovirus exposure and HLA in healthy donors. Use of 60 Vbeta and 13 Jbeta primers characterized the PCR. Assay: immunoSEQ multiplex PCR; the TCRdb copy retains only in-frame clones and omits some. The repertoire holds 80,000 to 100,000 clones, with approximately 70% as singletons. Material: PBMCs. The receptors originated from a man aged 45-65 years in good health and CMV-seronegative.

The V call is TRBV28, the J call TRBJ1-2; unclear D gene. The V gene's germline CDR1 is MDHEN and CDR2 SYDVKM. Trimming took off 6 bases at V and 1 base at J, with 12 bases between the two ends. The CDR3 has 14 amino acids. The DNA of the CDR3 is TGTGCCAGCAGCAGACCGGCGGGTAACTATGGCTACACCTTC. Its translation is CASSRPAGNYGYTF.

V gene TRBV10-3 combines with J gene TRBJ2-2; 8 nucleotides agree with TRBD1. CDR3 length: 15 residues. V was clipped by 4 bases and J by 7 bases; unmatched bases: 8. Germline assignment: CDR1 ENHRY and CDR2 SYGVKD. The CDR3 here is CAISAYQGAGGELFF. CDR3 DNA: TGTGCCATCAGTGCGTATCAGGGGGCCGGCGGGGAGCTGTTTTTT.

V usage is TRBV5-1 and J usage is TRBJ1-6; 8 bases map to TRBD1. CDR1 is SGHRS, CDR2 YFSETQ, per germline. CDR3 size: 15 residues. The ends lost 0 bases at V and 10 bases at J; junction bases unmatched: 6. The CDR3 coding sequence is TGCGCCAGCAGCTTGGTGGGACAGGAGCGGTCACCCCTCCACTTT. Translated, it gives CASSLVGQERSPLHF. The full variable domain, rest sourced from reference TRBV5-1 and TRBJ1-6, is KAGVTQTPRYLIKTRGQQVTLSCSPISGHRSVSWYQQTPGQGLQFLFEYFSETQRNKGNFPGRFSGRQFSNSRSEMNVSTLELGDSALYLCASSLVGQERSPLHFGNGTRLTVT.

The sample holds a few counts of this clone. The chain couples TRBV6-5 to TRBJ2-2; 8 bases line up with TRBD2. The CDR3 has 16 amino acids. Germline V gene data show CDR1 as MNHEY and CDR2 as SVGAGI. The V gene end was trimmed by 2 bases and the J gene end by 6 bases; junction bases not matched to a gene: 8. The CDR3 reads CASSYVRGGPPGELFF. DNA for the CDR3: TGTGCCAGCAGTTACGTCCGGGGGGGCCCCCCCGGGGAGCTGTTTTTT.

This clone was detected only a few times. CDR3 in DNA: TGTGCCAGCCCCCTTTGGTTAGCGGGGAATATGGACGAGCAGTACTTC. Its protein product is CASPLWLAGNMDEQYF. The rearrangement uses TRBV5-8 and TRBJ2-7; 8 bases are shared with TRBD2. This CDR3 spans 16 amino acids. V was pared by 7 bases and J by 5 bases, with 17 bases of the junction left unmatched. CDR1 and CDR2 (germline): SGHTS, YDEGEE.

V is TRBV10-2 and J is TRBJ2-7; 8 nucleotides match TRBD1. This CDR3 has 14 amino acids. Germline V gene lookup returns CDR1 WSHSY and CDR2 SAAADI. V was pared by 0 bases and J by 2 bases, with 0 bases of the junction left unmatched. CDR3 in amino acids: CASSESGQAYEQYF. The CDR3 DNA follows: TGCGCCAGCAGTGAGTCGGGACAGGCCTACGAGCAGTACTTC.

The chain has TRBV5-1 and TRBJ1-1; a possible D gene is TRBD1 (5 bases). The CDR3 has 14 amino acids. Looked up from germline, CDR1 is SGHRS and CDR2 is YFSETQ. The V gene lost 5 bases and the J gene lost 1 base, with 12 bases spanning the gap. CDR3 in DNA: TGCGCCAGCAGTAAAGACGGGGGGAACACTGAAGCTTTCTTT. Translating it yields CASSKDGGNTEAFF.

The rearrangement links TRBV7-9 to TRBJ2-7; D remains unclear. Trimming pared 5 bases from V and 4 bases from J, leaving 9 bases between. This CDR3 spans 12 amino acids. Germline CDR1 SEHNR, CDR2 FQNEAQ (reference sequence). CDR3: CASSPTDYEQYF. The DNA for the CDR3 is TGTGCCAGCAGCCCTACCGATTACGAGCAGTACTTC.

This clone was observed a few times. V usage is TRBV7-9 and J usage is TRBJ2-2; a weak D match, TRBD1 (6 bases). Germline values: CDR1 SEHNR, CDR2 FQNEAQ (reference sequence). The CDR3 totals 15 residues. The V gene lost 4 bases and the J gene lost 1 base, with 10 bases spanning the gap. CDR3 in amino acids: CASSSRDKNTGELFF. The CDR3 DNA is TGTGCCAGCAGCTCCCGGGACAAGAACACCGGGGAGCTGTTTTTT.

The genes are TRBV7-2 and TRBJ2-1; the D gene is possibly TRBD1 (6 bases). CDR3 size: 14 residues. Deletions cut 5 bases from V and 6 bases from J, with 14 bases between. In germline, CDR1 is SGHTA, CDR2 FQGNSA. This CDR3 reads CASSITGSRNEQFF. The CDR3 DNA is TGTGCCAGCAGCATCACAGGGAGTCGCAATGAGCAGTTCTTC.

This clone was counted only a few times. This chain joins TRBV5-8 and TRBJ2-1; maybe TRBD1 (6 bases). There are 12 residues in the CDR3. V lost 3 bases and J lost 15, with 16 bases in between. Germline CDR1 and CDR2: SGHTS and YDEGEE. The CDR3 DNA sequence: TGTGCCAGCAGCTCTACCCGACAGGTTCCGTTCTTC. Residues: CASSSTRQVPFF.

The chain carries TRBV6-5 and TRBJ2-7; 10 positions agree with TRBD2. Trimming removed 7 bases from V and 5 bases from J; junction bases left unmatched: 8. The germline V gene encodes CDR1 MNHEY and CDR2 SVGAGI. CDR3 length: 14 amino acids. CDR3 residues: CASNQGLARDEQYF. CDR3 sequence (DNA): TGTGCCAGCAACCAGGGACTAGCGCGGGACGAGCAGTACTTC.

The CDR3 loop reads CASNSAQETQYF. The CDR3 DNA is TGTGCCAGCAACTCCGCACAAGAGACCCAGTACTTC. The chain combines TRBV6-5 with TRBJ2-5; D uncertain. V lost 7 bases and J lost 2, with 8 bases in between. CDR1 and CDR2 from the germline V gene are MNHEY and SVGAGI. The CDR3 spans 12 residues.

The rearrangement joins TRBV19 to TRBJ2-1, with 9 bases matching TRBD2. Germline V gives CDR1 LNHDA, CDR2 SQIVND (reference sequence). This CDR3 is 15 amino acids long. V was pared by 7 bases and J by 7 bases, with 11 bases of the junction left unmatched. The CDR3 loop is CASKALAGSVNEQFF. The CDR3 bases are TGTGCCAGTAAGGCCCTAGCGGGAAGTGTAAATGAGCAGTTCTTC.

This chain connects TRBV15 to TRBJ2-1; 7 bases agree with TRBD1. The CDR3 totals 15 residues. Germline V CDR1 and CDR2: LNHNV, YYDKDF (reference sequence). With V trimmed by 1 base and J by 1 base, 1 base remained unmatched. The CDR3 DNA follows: TGTGCCACCAGCAGAGCAGGGGGTTCCTACAATGAGCAGTTCTTC. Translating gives CATSRAGGSYNEQFF.

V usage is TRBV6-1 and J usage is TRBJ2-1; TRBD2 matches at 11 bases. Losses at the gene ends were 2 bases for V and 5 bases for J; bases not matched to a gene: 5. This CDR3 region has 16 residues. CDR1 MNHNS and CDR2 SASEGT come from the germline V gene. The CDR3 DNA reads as TGTGCCAGCAGTGAACTAGCGGGGGGCCAACACAATGAGCAGTTCTTC. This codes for CASSELAGGQHNEQFF.

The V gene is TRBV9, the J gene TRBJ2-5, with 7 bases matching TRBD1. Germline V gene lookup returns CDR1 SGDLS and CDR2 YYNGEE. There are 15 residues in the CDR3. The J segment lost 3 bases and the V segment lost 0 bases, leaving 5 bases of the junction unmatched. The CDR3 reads CASSVDATGKETQYF. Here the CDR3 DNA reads TGTGCCAGCAGCGTAGATGCGACAGGGAAAGAGACCCAGTACTTC. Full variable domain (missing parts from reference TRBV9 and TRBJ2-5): DSGVTQTPKHLITATGQRVTLRCSPRSGDLSVYWYQQSLDQGLQFLIQYYNGEERAKGNILERFSAQQFPDLHSELNLSSLELGDSALYFCASSVDATGKETQYFGPGTRLLVL.

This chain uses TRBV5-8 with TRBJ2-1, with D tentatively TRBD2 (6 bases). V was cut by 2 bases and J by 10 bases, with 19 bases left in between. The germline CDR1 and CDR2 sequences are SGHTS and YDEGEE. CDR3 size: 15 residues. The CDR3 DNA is TGTGCCAGCAGCTTCCGGGACTTCCGCGGGAACGAGCAGTTCTTC. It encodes CASSFRDFRGNEQFF.

The CDR3 DNA sequence: TGTGCCAGCAGTTGGACAGGGACGAACACTGAAGCTTTCTTT. Amino acids: CASSWTGTNTEAFF. The chain joins TRBV6-5 to TRBJ1-1; 8 bases are shared with TRBD1. CDR1 and CDR2 (germline): MNHEY, SVGAGI. Trimming cost V 4 bases and J 1 base; bases outside gene matches: 2. CDR3 size: 14 residues.

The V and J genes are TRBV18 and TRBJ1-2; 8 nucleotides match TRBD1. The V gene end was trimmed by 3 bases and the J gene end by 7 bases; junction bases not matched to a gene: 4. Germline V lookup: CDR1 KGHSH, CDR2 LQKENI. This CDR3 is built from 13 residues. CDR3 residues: CASSPTGEAGYTF. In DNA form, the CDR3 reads TGTGCCAGCTCACCGACAGGGGAAGCTGGCTACACCTTC.